This T cell receptor beta chain derives from a study of blood T cells in healthy people across ages. At the level of the study: In model experiments, template switching was able to capture about one barcoded beta molecule for every two T cells that were present.

This clonotype was counted only a few times. Germline V gene lookup returns CDR1 MGHRA and CDR2 YSYEKL. V gave up 4 bases and J gave up 5 bases, with 11 bases separating them. The CDR3 has 13 residues. PCR was performed a second time for about 7 to 12 cycles using a sample-barcoded 5' primer and a J-beta primer mix. Researchers report that a template-switch adaptor with 12 random nucleotides tagged each cDNA molecule. TCRdb passed the 5' RACE reads through MiXCR, listing each CDR3 protein once. The data show about a million distinct CDR3 sequences, just over 50% seen once. The rearrangement links TRBV4-1 to TRBJ1-2; D might be TRBD1 (5 bases). This TCR was sampled from a woman aged 55 to 70 in good health. The material sequenced was blood. The CDR3 region is CASSPGTEYGYTF. CDR3 DNA: TGCGCCAGCAGCCCTGGGACGGAATATGGCTACACCTTC.